This is a list of T cell receptor beta chains from one sample in a study of vaccination effects on CD4 cells after COVID-19. Repertoires were generated with immunoSEQ multiplex PCR, while TCRdb's copy carries only in-frame clones and drops some. This table holds tens of thousands of clones, over 50% found once. Their specific antigens are unknown. The source material was CD4+ T cells from PBMCs cultured without peptide, sampled before COVID-19 vaccination. The receptors derive from a human donor who received a COVID-19 vaccine. Both conserved end residues are part of each CDR3. The D gene is left open where the match is weak. Clone sizes are given selectively: once, few, many, or a class where the clone is expanded.

CDR3 protein: CASAPRDSFWETQYF; CDR3 DNA: TGTGCTAGTGCCCCCCGGGACAGCTTTTGGGAGACCCAGTACTTC; V gene: TRBV12-5; J gene: TRBJ2-5; clone size: -; D gene: TRBD1
CDR3 protein: CSVEGQGSSGYTF; CDR3 DNA: TGCAGCGTCGAAGGACAGGGTTCTTCTGGCTACACCTTC; V gene: TRBV29-1; J gene: TRBJ1-2; clone size: -; D gene: TRBD1
CDR3 protein: CASPDQGSGWHEQYF; CDR3 DNA: TGTGCCAGCCCAGACCAGGGTTCGGGTTGGCACGAGCAGTACTTC; V gene: TRBV6-5; J gene: TRBJ2-7; clone size: -; D gene: -
CDR3 protein: CASSQTGAGNTIYF; CDR3 DNA: TGTGCCAGCAGCCAGACAGGGGCCGGAAACACCATATATTTT; V gene: TRBV7-9; J gene: TRBJ1-3; clone size: -; D gene: TRBD1
CDR3 protein: CASSLADRGRPGAGELFF; CDR3 DNA: TGCGCCAGCAGCTTGGCGGACAGGGGGCGGCCTGGTGCCGGGGAGCTGTTTTTT; V gene: TRBV5-1; J gene: TRBJ2-2; clone size: -; D gene: TRBD1
CDR3 protein: CASSVGTSGVETQYF; CDR3 DNA: TGTGCCAGCAGCGTAGGAACTAGCGGGGTAGAGACCCAGTACTTC; V gene: TRBV9; J gene: TRBJ2-5; clone size: -; D gene: TRBD2
CDR3 protein: CASSIEQYNSPLHF; CDR3 DNA: TGTGCCAGCAGCATTGAGCAGTATAATTCACCCCTCCACTTT; V gene: TRBV7-9; J gene: TRBJ1-6; clone size: -; D gene: -
CDR3 protein: CASSKSGTHSGGELFF; CDR3 DNA: TGTGCCAGCAGCAAATCCGGGACTCATAGTGGCGGGGAGCTGTTTTTT; V gene: TRBV3-1/TRBV3-2; J gene: TRBJ2-2; clone size: few; D gene: -
CDR3 protein: CASSLRIAGGETQYF; CDR3 DNA: TGTGCTAGCAGCTTAAGGATAGCGGGAGGAGAGACCCAGTACTTC; V gene: TRBV7-7; J gene: TRBJ2-5; clone size: -; D gene: TRBD2
CDR3 protein: CASSPPQGTDTQYF; CDR3 DNA: TGCGCCAGCAGCCCGCCGCAGGGCACAGATACGCAGTATTTT; V gene: TRBV5-1; J gene: TRBJ2-3; clone size: -; D gene: -
CDR3 protein: CASSKGSGFGEQFF; CDR3 DNA: TGTGCCAGCAGTAAAGGGTCAGGGTTCGGTGAGCAGTTCTTC; V gene: TRBV2; J gene: TRBJ2-1; clone size: few; D gene: -
CDR3 protein: CASSPLLAGGLEQFF; CDR3 DNA: TGTGCCAGCTCACCTCTACTAGCGGGGGGGCTGGAGCAGTTCTTC; V gene: TRBV18; J gene: TRBJ2-1; clone size: -; D gene: TRBD2
CDR3 protein: CASSTRLAGGPYEQYF; CDR3 DNA: TGTGCCAGTAGTACCCGACTAGCGGGAGGGCCCTACGAGCAGTACTTC; V gene: TRBV19; J gene: TRBJ2-7; clone size: -; D gene: TRBD2
CDR3 protein: CASMGTGGNSPLHF; CDR3 DNA: TGTGCCAGCATGGGTACAGGGGGCAATTCACCCCTCCACTTT; V gene: TRBV28; J gene: TRBJ1-6; clone size: -; D gene: TRBD1
CDR3 protein: CASSRIFSVSSGNTIYF; CDR3 DNA: TGCGCCAGCAGCCGGATCTTTTCTGTTAGCTCTGGAAACACCATATATTTT; V gene: TRBV4-1; J gene: TRBJ1-3; clone size: few; D gene: -
CDR3 protein: CASSQVPDRDCTDTQYF; CDR3 DNA: TGCGCCAGCAGCCAAGTTCCGGACAGGGACTGTACAGATACGCAGTATTTT; V gene: TRBV4-3; J gene: TRBJ2-3; clone size: -; D gene: TRBD1
CDR3 protein: CASSLRGSGANVLTF; CDR3 DNA: TGTGCCAGCAGCCTAAGGGGCTCTGGGGCCAACGTCCTGACTTTC; V gene: TRBV11-3; J gene: TRBJ2-6; clone size: once; D gene: -
CDR3 protein: CASSFLLAGANEQFF; CDR3 DNA: TGTGCCAGCAGCTTCCTTCTAGCGGGGGCCAATGAGCAGTTCTTC; V gene: TRBV3-1/TRBV3-2; J gene: TRBJ2-1; clone size: -; D gene: TRBD2
CDR3 protein: CASSLYTGGNVGGYTF; CDR3 DNA: TGTGCCAGCAGCTTGTATACAGGGGGCAATGTAGGTGGCTACACCTTC; V gene: TRBV5-4; J gene: TRBJ1-2; clone size: -; D gene: TRBD1
CDR3 protein: CASSQEWGQSSIYF; CDR3 DNA: TGTGCCAGCAGCCAAGAATGGGGACAGAGTTCCATATATTTT; V gene: TRBV4-2; J gene: TRBJ1-3; clone size: -; D gene: TRBD1
CDR3 protein: CASSWIGLGDRNEQFF; CDR3 DNA: TGTGCCAGCAGCTGGATTGGGCTTGGGGACAGGAATGAGCAGTTCTTC; V gene: TRBV5-4; J gene: TRBJ2-1; clone size: -; D gene: TRBD1
CDR3 protein: CASSELGGTDEQYF; CDR3 DNA: TGTGCCAGCAGTGAATTAGGGGGCACGGACGAGCAGTACTTC; V gene: TRBV6-1; J gene: TRBJ2-7; clone size: -; D gene: TRBD1
CDR3 protein: CASSLAGTYGYTF; CDR3 DNA: TGTGCCAGCAGTTTAGCGGGTACCTATGGCTACACCTTC; V gene: TRBV12-3/TRBV12-4; J gene: TRBJ1-2; clone size: -; D gene: -
CDR3 protein: CASRWANTEAFF; CDR3 DNA: TGTGCCAGCAGGTGGGCGAACACTGAAGCTTTCTTT; V gene: TRBV2; J gene: TRBJ1-1; clone size: once; D gene: -
CDR3 protein: CASSLGQAGANVLTF; CDR3 DNA: TGTGCCAGCAGCTTAGGGCAAGCTGGGGCCAACGTCCTGACTTTC; V gene: TRBV7-9; J gene: TRBJ2-6; clone size: few; D gene: -
CDR3 protein: CASSPPSGGTSTDTQYF; CDR3 DNA: TGTGCCAGCAGCCCCCCCTCGGGCGGGACTAGCACAGATACGCAGTATTTT; V gene: TRBV9; J gene: TRBJ2-3; clone size: -; D gene: -
CDR3 protein: CASSRASTEAFF; CDR3 DNA: TGTGCCAGCAGTCGGGCATCCACTGAAGCTTTCTTT; V gene: TRBV12-3/TRBV12-4; J gene: TRBJ1-1; clone size: -; D gene: -
CDR3 protein: CASSRGSYNTDTQYF; CDR3 DNA: TGCGCCAGCAGCCGAGGATCCTACAACACAGATACGCAGTATTTT; V gene: TRBV4-1; J gene: TRBJ2-3; clone size: few; D gene: -
CDR3 protein: CASSPSSTVADTQYF; CDR3 DNA: TGTGCCAGCAGCCCCTCCTCGACAGTGGCTGATACGCAGTATTTT; V gene: TRBV11-3; J gene: TRBJ2-3; clone size: -; D gene: -
CDR3 protein: CASSSFTYNEQFF; CDR3 DNA: TGTGCCAGCAGTTCCTTTACCTACAATGAGCAGTTCTTC; V gene: TRBV28; J gene: TRBJ2-1; clone size: -; D gene: -
CDR3 protein: CASFRDRSLNTEAFF; CDR3 DNA: TGTGCCAGCTTCCGGGACAGAAGCCTGAACACTGAAGCTTTCTTT; V gene: TRBV2; J gene: TRBJ1-1; clone size: -; D gene: TRBD1
CDR3 protein: CATSEQTGDNSPLHF; CDR3 DNA: TGTGCCACCAGTGAACAGACAGGGGATAATTCACCCCTCCACTTT; V gene: TRBV24-1; J gene: TRBJ1-6; clone size: -; D gene: TRBD1
CDR3 protein: CASSLGGQGGNQPQHF; CDR3 DNA: TGTGCCAGCAGTTTGGGGGGACAGGGTGGCAATCAGCCCCAGCATTTT; V gene: TRBV28; J gene: TRBJ1-5; clone size: -; D gene: TRBD1
CDR3 protein: CASSVWTGGRGRETQYF; CDR3 DNA: TGTGCCAGCAGCGTCTGGACGGGCGGGAGAGGACGAGAGACCCAGTACTTC; V gene: TRBV7-9; J gene: TRBJ2-5; clone size: few; D gene: TRBD2